These 27 T cell receptor beta chains share one sample of origin, sequenced in a study of memory CD4+ T cells and cytomegalovirus serostatus (dated by TCRdb to about 2019). Single viable CD3+CD4+CD8-CD45RO+ cells were sorted as memory CD4+ T cells on a FACSAria II. The library was produced with the immunoSEQ multiplex PCR assay. The clones in this table, taken by TCRdb from immuneACCESS, are in-frame only. Not every clone is retained; where verified, under half of the shortfall comes from an unresolved V gene, and the cause of the rest is unknown. This sample gives about 58,000 clones in total; approximately 81% of them show up just once. Roughly 0.5% of the sample rests with the top ten. Sequencing input: memory CD4+ T cells from blood. The receptors here all came from an adult in good health and CMV-seronegative. Some clones in this sample may be carry-over from other donors' samples.

V gene TRBV5-1 combines with J gene TRBJ2-1, with D unclear. Trimming cost V 0 bases and J 12 bases, with 10 bases left between them. CDR1 and CDR2 (germline): SGHRS, YFSETQ. The CDR3 is 12 amino acids. For the CDR3, the DNA is TGCGCCAGCAGCTTGGAAGGTTCGGGGCAGTTCTTC. It translates to CASSLEGSGQFF.

DNA of the CDR3: TGCGCCAGCAGCCCGGGGCAGGGGACGTACGAGCAGTACTTC. This gives the protein CASSPGQGTYEQYF. V usage is TRBV10-1 and J usage is TRBJ2-7; possible D gene TRBD1, 6 bases. V lost 6 bases and J lost 4, with 16 bases in between. Per the germline V gene, CDR1 is WNHNN and CDR2 is SYGVQD (reference sequence). The CDR3 sequence is 14 residues long.

The chain links TRBV18 to TRBJ2-4, with D hard to call. This CDR3 is 15 amino acids long. Germline assignment: CDR1 KGHSH and CDR2 LQKENI. V lost 0 bases and J 6 bases, leaving 12 bases between the germline ends. The CDR3 sequence: CASSPPYNMGNIQYF. The CDR3 coding sequence is TGTGCCAGCTCACCACCGTACAATATGGGAAACATTCAGTACTTC.

The chain employs TRBV30 and TRBJ2-1; no clear D. In germline, CDR1 is GTSNPN, CDR2 SVGIG (reference sequence). The V and J ends lost 8 bases and 0 bases respectively, with 8 bases between them. The CDR3 length is 12 residues. This CDR3 reads CAGAPSYNEQFF. The DNA of the CDR3 is TGTGCCGGAGCACCCTCCTACAATGAGCAGTTCTTC.

V gene TRBV28 combines with J gene TRBJ2-3, with 14 positions matching TRBD2. CDR3 length: 16 residues. Germline CDR1 is MDHEN and CDR2 is SYDVKM. Trimming took 6 bases from V and 12 from J; bases not matched to a gene: 14. CDR3 protein: CASRLSSRLAGGSQYF. The DNA for the CDR3 is TGTGCCAGCAGGCTTAGTTCGAGACTAGCGGGAGGGTCTCAGTATTTT.

The J gene is TRBJ2-7, the V gene TRBV5-4; D tentatively reads TRBD1 or TRBD2 (7 bases each). The CDR3 has 12 amino acids. Trimming took 2 bases from V and 7 from J, leaving 10 bases between them. Germline V lookup: CDR1 SGHNT, CDR2 YYREEE (reference sequence). The CDR3 sequence is CASSFQGGEQYF. For the CDR3, the DNA is TGTGCCAGCAGCTTTCAGGGGGGGGAGCAGTACTTC.

The chain joins TRBV19 to TRBJ2-3; D is undetermined. This CDR3 contains 11 residues. Germline CDR1 is LNHDA and CDR2 is SQIVND (reference sequence). The V end was cut by 5 bases, the J end by 10 bases, with 10 bases between. The DNA of the CDR3 is TGTGCCAGTAGTTCGCAAGGCGCGCAGTATTTT. Amino acid sequence: CASSSQGAQYF.

A few counts support this clone. The rearrangement uses TRBV18 and TRBJ1-5; D remains ambiguous. There are 13 residues in the CDR3. Germline CDR1 and CDR2: KGHSH and LQKENI. V was pared by 9 bases and J by 0 bases, with 9 bases between. CDR3: CASSPDSNQPQHF. The CDR3, as DNA: TGTGCCAGTTCCCCCGATAGCAATCAGCCCCAGCATTTT.

Comments on this clone: The same CDR3 also results from other DNA sequences found in this sample. This chain joins TRBV7-9 and TRBJ2-5; D gene uncertain. The V end lost 2 bases, the J end lost 3 bases, and 7 bases lay between the germline ends. The germline gives CDR1 SEHNR, CDR2 FQNEAQ (reference sequence). CDR3 size: 13 residues. The CDR3 bases are TGTGCCAGCAGCTTACCCCCGAAAGAGACCCAGTACTTC. This translates into CASSLPPKETQYF. The whole variable domain, filled in from reference TRBV7-9 and TRBJ2-5, reads DTGVSQNPRHKITKRGQNVTFRCDPISEHNRLYWYRQTLGQGPEFLTYFQNEAQLEKSRLLSDRFSAERPKGSFSTLEIQRTEQGDSAMYLCASSLPPKETQYFGPGTRLLVL.

The CDR3 nucleotides are TGTGCCAGCTCACCTGAGGGACAGGTCAATCAGCCCCAGCATTTT. It specifies CASSPEGQVNQPQHF. The J gene is TRBJ1-5, the V gene TRBV18; 8 bases fit TRBD1. V lost 3 bases to trimming and J lost 3 bases; unmatched junction nucleotides: 4. The CDR3 spans 15 residues. CDR1 and CDR2 from the germline V gene are KGHSH and LQKENI.

The rearrangement links TRBV2 to TRBJ2-4, with D possibly being TRBD2 (6 bases). V was trimmed by 6 bases and J by 0 bases, leaving 18 bases between them. CDR3 length: 17 residues. Per germline, CDR1 SNHLY and CDR2 FYNNEI. CDR3 sequence: CASSVQNSGLAKNIQYF. The CDR3 DNA follows: TGTGCCAGCAGCGTTCAGAATAGCGGCCTAGCCAAAAACATTCAGTACTTC.

The gene calls are TRBV25-1 and TRBJ1-2; D call uncertain. CDR3 length equals 14 residues. Between the trimmed V and J ends, which lost 1 base and 7 bases, there was a span of 13 bases. Germline CDR1 reads MGHDK; CDR2 reads SYGVNS. The CDR3 here is CASSEFRREGGYTF. In DNA form, the CDR3 reads TGTGCCAGCAGTGAATTTAGAAGAGAAGGTGGCTACACCTTC.

The CDR3 loop reads CASRDPSGGAYNEQFF. Here the CDR3 DNA reads TGTGCCAGCAGAGACCCTAGCGGGGGGGCTTACAATGAGCAGTTCTTC. The chain carries TRBV6-6 and TRBJ2-1, with 12 bases matching TRBD2. The ends lost 6 bases at V and 4 bases at J; junction bases unmatched: 7. The CDR3 length is 16 residues. Germline CDR1 MNHNY, CDR2 SVGAGI (reference sequence).

V gene TRBV11-1 combines with J gene TRBJ2-7; D might be TRBD2 (6 bases). The CDR3 totals 14 residues. Per the germline V gene, CDR1 is SGHAT and CDR2 is FQDESV (reference sequence). V lost 1 base to trimming and J lost 3 bases, with 10 bases between them. CDR3 amino acids: CASSLGPGGYEQYF. In DNA form, the CDR3 reads TGTGCCAGCAGCTTAGGTCCCGGGGGCTACGAGCAGTACTTC.

The rearrangement links TRBV10-3 to TRBJ2-3, with TRBD2 identical over 7 bases. After removal of 3 bases from V and 4 bases from J, the junction contained 7 bases not matched to a gene. The CDR3 is 15 residues long. From germline, CDR1 is ENHRY and CDR2 SYGVKD. CDR3 protein: CAISDATSRSDTQYF. In nucleotides, the CDR3 is TGTGCCATCAGTGATGCGACTAGCAGGTCAGATACGCAGTATTTT.

CDR3 coding DNA: TGCGCCAGCAGCTTGGACAGGGCGGATACGCAGTATTTT. It encodes CASSLDRADTQYF. The J gene is TRBJ2-3, the V gene TRBV5-1; possibly TRBD1 for D (6 bases). Trimming shortened V by 0 bases and J by 6 bases, and 8 bases separated the two germline ends. The V gene's germline CDR1 is SGHRS and CDR2 YFSETQ. The CDR3 loop spans 13 amino acids.

The chain carries TRBV29-1 and TRBJ2-1; TRBD1 matches 8 bases. V gave up 4 bases and J gave up 7 bases; unmatched junction bases: 12. The CDR3 covers 15 residues. Germline loops: CDR1 SQVTM, CDR2 ANQGSEA. Here the CDR3 reads CSVASTGEYENEQFF. CDR3 in DNA: TGCAGCGTTGCGTCGACAGGGGAGTATGAAAATGAGCAGTTCTTC.

V and J are TRBV25-1 and TRBJ1-5; TRBD1 matches at 9 bases. Trimming cost V 8 bases and J 7 bases; bases outside gene matches: 6. The CDR3 extends over 13 amino acids. Germline CDR1 and CDR2: MGHDK and SYGVNS. The CDR3 loop reads CASRGQGWQPQHF. DNA for the CDR3: TGTGCCAGCCGGGGACAGGGCTGGCAGCCCCAGCATTTT. The whole variable domain, remainder taken from reference TRBV25-1 and TRBJ1-5, is EADIYQTPRYLVIGTGKKITLECSQTMGHDKMYWYQQDPGMELHLIHYSYGVNSTEKGDLSSESTVSRIRTEHFPLTLESARPSHTSQYLCASRGQGWQPQHFGDGTRLSIL.

This clone was detected only once. The rearrangement joins TRBV18 to TRBJ2-1, with 12 nucleotides matching TRBD1. Looked up from germline, CDR1 is KGHSH and CDR2 is LQKENI. The CDR3 has 15 amino acids. The V segment lost 2 bases and the J segment 8 bases; nucleotides outside the gene matches: 4. The CDR3 region is CASSPYGTGGYEQFF. The CDR3 region has the DNA TGTGCCAGCTCACCATACGGGACAGGGGGCTATGAGCAGTTCTTC.

In regard to this clone: At one of its ends the junction is not consistent with the germline gene, which may arise from a read error. V gene TRBV28 combines with J gene TRBJ2-7, with D hard to call. Germline values: CDR1 MDHEN, CDR2 SYDVKM. The CDR3 extends over 13 amino acids. Here the CDR3 DNA reads TGTGCCAGCGGTTTGACGATAAGCCCCAAGCAGTACTTC. This sequence encodes CASGLTISPKQYF.

V usage is TRBV7-9 and J usage is TRBJ1-6, with D possibly being TRBD1 (6 bases). With 2 bases removed from V and 7 bases from J, the gap between germline ends came to 18 bases. This CDR3 comprises 17 residues. Germline-derived CDR1 and CDR2 are SEHNR and FQNEAQ (reference sequence). CDR3 sequence: CASSLWGGPEGNSPLHF. CDR3 nucleotides: TGTGCCAGCAGCTTATGGGGGGGCCCGGAAGGGAATTCACCCCTCCACTTT.

The genes are TRBV7-9 and TRBJ2-3, with D possibly TRBD2 on 5 matching bases. The V and J ends lost 3 bases and 1 base respectively, with 11 bases between them. In germline, CDR1 is SEHNR, CDR2 FQNEAQ (reference sequence). The CDR3 runs to 15 residues. The CDR3 DNA follows: TGTGCCAGCAGCTTTACGGGGTCTGGCACAGATACGCAGTATTTT. Encoded protein: CASSFTGSGTDTQYF.

The chain has TRBV6-5 and TRBJ1-2; D gene uncertain. From germline, CDR1 is MNHEY and CDR2 SVGAGI. The CDR3 totals 13 residues. Trimming left V 4 bases short and J 8 bases short, with 14 bases between. CDR3 coding DNA: TGTGCCAGCAGTTCGGGTCTCCCCCAGGGCTACACCTTC. As protein: CASSSGLPQGYTF.

V gene TRBV27 combines with J gene TRBJ2-7, with 14 bases matching TRBD2. Trimming removed 7 bases from V and 3 bases from J; junction bases left unmatched: 8. This CDR3 has 16 amino acids. CDR1 and CDR2 (germline): MNHEY, SMNVEV (reference sequence). The CDR3 nucleotides are TGTGCCAGCAAGGGACTAGCGGGAGTTAGCATCTACGAGCAGTACTTC. Its translation: CASKGLAGVSIYEQYF.

In its sample, this clone was seen a few times. This sequence joins TRBV9 and TRBJ2-2, with 11 positions matching TRBD2. With 2 bases clipped from V and 3 bases from J, the junction kept 6 bases outside the gene matches. Germline V gives CDR1 SGDLS, CDR2 YYNGEE. The CDR3 totals 17 residues. For the CDR3, the DNA is TGTGCCAGCAGCGTGGGGGGACTAGCGGAGCACACCGGGGAGCTGTTTTTT. Amino acids: CASSVGGLAEHTGELFF.

The V and J genes are TRBV30 and TRBJ2-1; the match to TRBD2 covers 10 bases. The CDR3 is 14 amino acids. V shed 4 bases and J 9 bases; nucleotides not matched to a gene: 9. Germline loops: CDR1 GTSNPN, CDR2 SVGIG (reference sequence). The CDR3 protein is CAWNELAGATEQFF. CDR3 DNA: TGTGCCTGGAACGAGCTAGCGGGAGCAACTGAGCAGTTCTTC.

DNA of the CDR3: TGTGCCAGCAGTTTGGGGGGTGGCTATGGCTACACCTTC. Its translation: CASSLGGGYGYTF. The genes are TRBV28 and TRBJ1-2, with TRBD1 as a possible D gene (5 bases). This CDR3 comprises 13 residues. Germline lookup yields CDR1 MDHEN and CDR2 SYDVKM. V lost 3 bases and J lost 4, with 9 bases in between.